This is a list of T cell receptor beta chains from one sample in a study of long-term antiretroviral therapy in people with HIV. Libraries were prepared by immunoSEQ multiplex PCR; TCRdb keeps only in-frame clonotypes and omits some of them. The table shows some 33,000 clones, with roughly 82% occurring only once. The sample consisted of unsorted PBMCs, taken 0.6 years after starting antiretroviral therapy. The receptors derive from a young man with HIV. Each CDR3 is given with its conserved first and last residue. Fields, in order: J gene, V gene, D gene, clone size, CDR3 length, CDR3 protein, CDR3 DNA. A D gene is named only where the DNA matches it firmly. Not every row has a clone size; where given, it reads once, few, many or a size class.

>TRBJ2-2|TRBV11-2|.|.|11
CASSLVGELFF
TGTGCCAGCAGCTTAGTGGGGGAGCTGTTTTTT
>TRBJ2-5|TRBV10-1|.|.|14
CALPQGRLQETQYF
TGCGCTCTCCCCCAGGGCCGATTACAAGAGACCCAGTACTTC
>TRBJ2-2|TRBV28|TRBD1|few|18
CASRLVDHRGSNTGELFF
TGTGCCAGCAGGCTAGTCGATCACAGGGGGTCGAACACCGGGGAGCTGTTTTTT
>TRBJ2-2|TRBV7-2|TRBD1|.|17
CASSPDRDRGLTGELFF
TGTGCCAGCAGCCCGGACCGGGACAGGGGTTTAACCGGGGAGCTGTTTTTT
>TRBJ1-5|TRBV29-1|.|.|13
CSVVDSLSRAQHF
TGCAGCGTTGTGGACAGCCTCTCTCGAGCCCAGCATTTT
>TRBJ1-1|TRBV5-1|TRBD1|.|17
CASSTDRGLTLNTEAFF
TGCGCCAGCAGCACGGACAGGGGATTGACCTTGAACACTGAAGCTTTCTTT
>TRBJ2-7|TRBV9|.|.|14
CASSPGWGAYEQYF
TGTGCCAGCAGCCCCGGTTGGGGAGCCTACGAGCAGTACTTC
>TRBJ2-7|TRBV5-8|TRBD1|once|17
CASSLARGRTGWYEQYF
TGTGCCAGCAGCTTGGCGAGAGGGCGGACAGGGTGGTACGAGCAGTACTTC
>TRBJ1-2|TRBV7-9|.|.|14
CASSLDRATDGYTF
TGTGCCAGCAGCTTAGACAGGGCTACGGACGGCTACACCTTC
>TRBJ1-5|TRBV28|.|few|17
CASSLVTGLYENQPQHF
TGTGCCAGCAGCTTAGTAACAGGGTTATATGAAAATCAGCCCCAGCATTTT
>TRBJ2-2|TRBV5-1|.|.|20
CASSSRTHSGAAANTGELFF
TGCGCCAGCAGCTCCCGTACCCATTCAGGGGCTGCCGCGAACACCGGGGAGCTGTTTTTT
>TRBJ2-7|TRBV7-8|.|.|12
CASSSPSPEQYF
TGTGCCAGCAGCTCCCCATCTCCCGAGCAGTACTTC
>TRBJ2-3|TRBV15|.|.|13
CATKDSNTDTQYF
TGTGCCACCAAAGACTCAAACACAGATACGCAGTATTTT
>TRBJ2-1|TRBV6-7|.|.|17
CACTGGLRDPSGNEQFF
TGTGCCTGCACTGGCGGGCTTCGGGATCCTTCGGGCAATGAGCAGTTCTTC
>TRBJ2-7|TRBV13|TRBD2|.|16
CASSQTSETRWGEQYF
TGTGCCAGCAGCCAAACTAGCGAGACTAGGTGGGGTGAGCAGTACTTC
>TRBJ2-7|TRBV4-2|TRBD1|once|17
CASSLEPGQGKAYEQYF
TGTGCCAGCAGCCTGGAGCCGGGACAGGGGAAAGCCTACGAGCAGTACTTC
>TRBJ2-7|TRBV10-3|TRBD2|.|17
CAISDPNNPGLAYEQYF
TGTGCCATCAGTGACCCAAACAATCCGGGACTAGCCTACGAGCAGTACTTC
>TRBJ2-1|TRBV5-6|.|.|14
CASSSPYGAGEQFF
TGTGCCAGCAGCTCCCCGTACGGCGCCGGTGAGCAGTTCTTC
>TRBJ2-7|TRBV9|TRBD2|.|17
CASSVGSPLAVAYEQYF
TGTGCCAGCAGCGTAGGGTCCCCCCTAGCGGTGGCCTACGAGCAGTACTTC
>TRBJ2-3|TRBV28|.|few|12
CASSLLLDTQYF
TGTGCCAGCAGTTTACTTCTGGATACGCAGTATTTT
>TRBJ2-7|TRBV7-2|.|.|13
CASSNRVSGEQYF
TGTGCCAGCAGCAATCGGGTCTCTGGGGAGCAGTACTTC
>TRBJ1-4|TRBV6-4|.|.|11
CASTAVEKLFF
TGTGCCAGCACGGCAGTTGAAAAACTGTTTTTT
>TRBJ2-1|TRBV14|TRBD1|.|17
CASSQVEGTGGGDEQFF
TGTGCCAGCAGCCAAGTGGAAGGGACAGGGGGCGGGGATGAGCAGTTCTTC
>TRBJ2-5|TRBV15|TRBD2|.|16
CATSRDLVAGAETQYF
TGTGCCACCAGCAGAGATTTGGTAGCGGGTGCGGAGACCCAGTACTTC
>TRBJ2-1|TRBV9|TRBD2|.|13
CASSGRLAGEQFF
TGTGCCAGCAGCGGAAGACTAGCGGGTGAGCAGTTCTTC
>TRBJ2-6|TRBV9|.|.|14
CASSASSGANVLTF
TGTGCCAGCAGCGCCAGCTCTGGGGCCAACGTCCTGACTTTC
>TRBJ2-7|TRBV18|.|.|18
CASSPGSPLRKPEYEQYF
TGTGCCAGCTCACCAGGGTCTCCCCTCAGGAAGCCCGAATACGAGCAGTACTTC
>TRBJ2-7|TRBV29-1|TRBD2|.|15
CSVVMAGGSSYEQYF
TGCAGCGTTGTAATGGCGGGAGGTTCCTCCTACGAGCAGTACTTC
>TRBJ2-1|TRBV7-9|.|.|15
CASSPSGRSYNEQFF
TGTGCCAGCAGCCCCAGCGGTCGCTCCTACAATGAGCAGTTCTTC
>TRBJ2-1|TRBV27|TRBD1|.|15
CASNTYRGGRDEQFF
TGTGCCAGCAACACCTACAGGGGTGGAAGGGATGAGCAGTTCTTC
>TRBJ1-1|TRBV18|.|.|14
CASSPFARNTEAFF
TGTGCCAGCTCACCCTTCGCTCGGAACACTGAAGCTTTCTTT